The 31 T cell receptor beta chains below all came from one sample that was sequenced in a study of cytotoxic CD8 clonotypes in ibrutinib-treated CLL. Generated by immunoSEQ multiplex PCR, the TCRdb table keeps only in-frame clones and is missing some. The sample lists approximately 74,000 clones; more than 75% were seen once. The sample was PBMCs, taken at disease progression, from a patient treated with ibrutinib. These receptors all come from a human donor with chronic lymphocytic leukemia.

This sequence joins TRBV6-6 and TRBJ2-1; D is unresolved. This CDR3 has 12 amino acids. Trimming stripped 6 bases from V and 7 bases from J, with 10 bases between. CDR1 and CDR2 (germline): MNHNY, SVGAGI (reference sequence). The CDR3 DNA is TGTGCCAGCAGCAACCCGGATAATGAGCAGTTCTTC. Its protein product is CASSNPDNEQFF.

This chain joins TRBV2 and TRBJ2-1; D unclear. Trimming took off 5 bases at V and 1 base at J, with 15 bases between the two ends. This CDR3 has 16 residues. CDR1 SNHLY and CDR2 FYNNEI come from the germline V gene. The CDR3 loop is CASSLSGRESYNEQFF. The CDR3 DNA is TGTGCCAGCAGTCTATCCGGACGCGAATCCTACAATGAGCAGTTCTTC.

The CDR3 is CASSVRLGTGNTIYF. The CDR3 nucleotides are TGTGCCAGCAGCGTAAGGTTAGGGACTGGAAACACCATATATTTT. The chain couples TRBV9 to TRBJ1-3; D gene uncertain. This CDR3 has 15 residues. Deletions cut 1 base from V and 2 bases from J, with 10 bases between. Germline lookup yields CDR1 SGDLS and CDR2 YYNGEE.

This chain connects TRBV2 to TRBJ2-2, with D uncertain. Per the germline V gene, CDR1 is SNHLY and CDR2 is FYNNEI. The ends were cut back, 4 bases at V and 1 base at J, with 4 bases in the middle. The CDR3 sequence is 13 residues long. CDR3 region: CASSGGNTGELFF. The CDR3 bases are TGTGCCAGCAGTGGCGGGAACACCGGGGAGCTGTTTTTT. Full variable domain (rest looked up from reference TRBV2 and TRBJ2-2): EPEVTQTPSHQVTQMGQEVILRCVPISNHLYFYWYRQILGQKVEFLVSFYNNEISEKSEIFDDQFSVERPDGSNFTLKIRSTKLEDSAMYFCASSGGNTGELFFGEGSRLTVL.

The DNA of the CDR3 is TGTGCCAGCGCTCCCACTAGCGGGGGGCCAACGGAGCAGTTCTTC. Translation: CASAPTSGGPTEQFF. The rearrangement joins TRBV6-1 to TRBJ2-1, with 12 bases identical to TRBD2. This CDR3 has 15 residues. CDR1 is MNHNS and CDR2 is SASEGT in the germline V gene. The ends lost 8 bases at V and 10 bases at J; junction bases unmatched: 12.

This sequence joins TRBV11-1 and TRBJ2-7; the D is unclear. V was clipped by 4 bases and J by 7 bases, with 8 bases between them. From germline, CDR1 is SGHAT and CDR2 FQDESV (reference sequence). The CDR3 is made up of 11 amino acids. In nucleotides, the CDR3 is TGTGCCAGCAGCTCGTCAGGAGAGCAGTACTTC. Its protein product is CASSSSGEQYF.

The chain uses TRBV12-2 and TRBJ2-7; the tabulated D call, TRBD1, remains unverified against the DNA. TRBV12-2 counts as a pseudogene. The CDR3 is 16 residues long. CDR3 in DNA: TGTGCAAGTCGCCGCACGTACAGGGATTTCTCCTACGAGCAGTACTTC. As protein: CASRRTYRDFSYEQYF.

V is TRBV28 and J is TRBJ2-7, with 9 positions matching TRBD1. The CDR3 runs 14 residues. The V gene's germline CDR1 is MDHEN and CDR2 SYDVKM. The V gene end was trimmed by 7 bases and the J gene end by 4 bases; junction bases not matched to a gene: 8. DNA for the CDR3: TGTGCCAGCACCACTGGACAGGGGCGATACGAGCAGTACTTC. It translates to CASTTGQGRYEQYF.

This clone has just a few counts. The rearrangement uses TRBV13 and TRBJ2-1; the D gene is possibly TRBD1 (7 bases). The CDR3 is made up of 13 amino acids. From germline, CDR1 is PRHDT and CDR2 FYEKMQ (reference sequence). Between the trimmed V and J ends, which lost 5 bases and 14 bases, there was a span of 19 bases. CDR3 coding DNA: TGTGCCAGCAGCCCAGCAGGGGGGAGGTTTAAGTTCTTC. Residues: CASSPAGGRFKFF.

The chain uses TRBV28 and TRBJ1-2, with D hard to call. The CDR3 has 10 amino acids. The V gene lost 10 bases and the J gene lost 4 bases, with 7 bases spanning the gap. Per germline, CDR1 MDHEN and CDR2 SYDVKM. In nucleotides, the CDR3 is TGTGCCACCCGGGGCTATGGCTACACCTTC. This encodes CATRGYGYTF.

The V and J genes are TRBV21-1 and TRBJ2-2; the D call of TRBD1 is as the table states it, not checked on the DNA. TRBV21-1 is a pseudogene segment. The CDR3 spans 17 residues. This CDR3 is CASSNLEDRTNTGELFF. CDR3 DNA: TGTGCCAGCAGCAACCTCGAGGACAGGACCAACACCGGGGAGCTGTTTTTT.

This clone has just one count. V is TRBV28 and J is TRBJ1-2, with no clear D. CDR1 and CDR2 (germline): MDHEN, SYDVKM. Trimming cost V 7 bases and J 4 bases, with 16 bases left between them. The CDR3 is made up of 14 amino acids. The CDR3 protein is CASTSSWQSYGYTF. The DNA of the CDR3 is TGTGCCAGCACCTCCAGTTGGCAGTCCTATGGCTACACCTTC.

This chain joins TRBV6-1 and TRBJ1-1; 9 bases agree with TRBD1. CDR3 length: 15 amino acids. The V gene's germline CDR1 is MNHNS and CDR2 SASEGT. Trimming removed 5 bases from V and 4 bases from J; junction bases left unmatched: 8. The CDR3 here is CASSPPTGGITEAFF. The DNA for the CDR3 is TGTGCCAGCAGTCCACCGACAGGGGGGATCACTGAAGCTTTCTTT.

The chain recombines TRBV7-9 with TRBJ2-2; D possibly uses TRBD1 or TRBD2 (6 bases each). The V gene's germline CDR1 is SEHNR and CDR2 FQNEAQ (reference sequence). V lost 10 bases to trimming and J lost 4 bases, with 16 bases between them. CDR3 length: 14 residues. The DNA for the CDR3 is TGTGCCACCGCGGGGACAAGTGCCACCGGGGAGCTGTTTTTT. It specifies CATAGTSATGELFF. Combining the CDR3 with reference TRBV7-9 and TRBJ2-2 gives the whole variable domain DTGVSQNPRHKITKRGQNVTFRCDPISEHNRLYWYRQTLGQGPEFLTYFQNEAQLEKSRLLSDRFSAERPKGSFSTLEIQRTEQGDSAMYLCATAGTSATGELFFGEGSRLTVL.

The rearrangement links TRBV10-3 to TRBJ1-4; D is unresolved. Germline CDR1 is ENHRY and CDR2 is SYGVKD. The germline V and J ends were trimmed by 0 bases and 8 bases, with 16 bases remaining between them. This CDR3 has 16 amino acids. For the CDR3, the DNA is TGTGCCATCAGTGAGTCTGGTAGGGTTCTAAACGAAAAACTGTTTTTT. Amino acid sequence: CAISESGRVLNEKLFF.

The chain employs TRBV5-6 and TRBJ1-2; perhaps TRBD1 as D (6 bases). CDR1 and CDR2 from the germline V gene are SGHDT and YYEEEE. The CDR3 contains 13 residues. The germline V and J ends were trimmed by 4 bases and 4 bases, with 11 bases remaining between them. Here the CDR3 reads CASSMGAFYGYTF. In DNA, the CDR3 is TGTGCCAGCAGCATGGGGGCCTTCTATGGCTACACCTTC.

The genes are TRBV6-6 and TRBJ1-5, with 9 bases matching TRBD1. Per the germline V gene, CDR1 is MNHNY and CDR2 is SVGAGI (reference sequence). After removal of 4 bases from V and 7 bases from J, the junction contained 8 bases not matched to a gene. The CDR3 totals 15 residues. The CDR3 sequence: CASSSTGTGRQPQHF. DNA for the CDR3: TGTGCCAGCAGTTCCACCGGGACAGGGCGGCAGCCCCAGCATTTT.

V is TRBV25-1 and J is TRBJ1-2; no definite D call. Germline V gene lookup returns CDR1 MGHDK and CDR2 SYGVNS. V gave up 0 bases and J gave up 7 bases, with 12 bases separating them. There are 14 residues in the CDR3. This CDR3 is CASSEYVRSGGYTF. The CDR3 coding sequence is TGTGCCAGCAGTGAATACGTCAGGTCGGGTGGCTACACCTTC.

The chain couples TRBV5-6 to TRBJ2-2; no clear D gene. This CDR3 is 16 amino acids long. V lost 1 base, J lost 2 bases, and 12 bases lay in between. The V gene's germline CDR1 is SGHDT and CDR2 YYEEEE. CDR3: CASSLLRLVNTGELFF. The CDR3 DNA follows: TGTGCCAGCAGCTTGTTACGGCTGGTCAACACCGGGGAGCTGTTTTTT.

V and J are TRBV7-8 and TRBJ2-1; 8 bases line up with TRBD2. The CDR3 totals 15 residues. Looked up from germline, CDR1 is SGHVS and CDR2 is FQNEAQ. Losses at the gene ends were 4 bases for V and 6 bases for J; bases not matched to a gene: 8. The CDR3 coding sequence is TGTGCCAGCAGCTCCCTGGCGGGGGGCCTCAATGAGCAGTTCTTC. It encodes CASSSLAGGLNEQFF.

The chain employs TRBV6-1 and TRBJ1-3, with TRBD1 identical over 7 bases. Germline V lookup: CDR1 MNHNS, CDR2 SASEGT. V lost 6 bases and J lost 3; bases outside the gene matches: 8. CDR3 length: 15 amino acids. CDR3 amino acids: CASRTGRFVGNTIYF. CDR3 bases: TGTGCCAGCAGGACAGGGCGTTTTGTTGGAAACACCATATATTTT.

The chain joins TRBV6-5 to TRBJ1-1; no clear D gene. V was pared by 6 bases and J by 1 base, with 9 bases between. This CDR3 region has 13 residues. Germline V CDR1 and CDR2: MNHEY, SVGAGI. CDR3 DNA: TGTGCCAGCAGCAGGACGGGGAACACTGAAGCTTTCTTT. This codes for CASSRTGNTEAFF.

The chain joins TRBV7-2 to TRBJ2-4; D not certain. There are 15 residues in the CDR3. The V and J ends lost 2 bases and 7 bases respectively, with 15 bases between them. CDR1 is SGHTA, CDR2 FQGNSA, per germline. The CDR3, as DNA: TGTGCCAGCAGCTTACGGTTGGCTATCAGTAACATTCAGTACTTC. This sequence encodes CASSLRLAISNIQYF.

The gene calls are TRBV25-1 and TRBJ1-5, with no clear D. This CDR3 has 14 residues. The germline V gene has CDR1 MGHDK and CDR2 SYGVNS. V was cut by 2 bases and J by 0 bases, with 5 bases left in between. CDR3 nucleotides: TGTGCCAGCAGTGAACTTAGTAGCAATCAGCCCCAGCATTTT. Amino acid sequence: CASSELSSNQPQHF.

The chain carries TRBV30 and TRBJ2-1; D remains ambiguous. Deletions cut 0 bases from V and 9 bases from J, with 6 bases between. The CDR3 extends over 11 amino acids. CDR1 is GTSNPN and CDR2 is SVGIG in the germline V gene (reference sequence). The CDR3 DNA is TGTGCCTGGAGTGTCTTAGGTGAGCAGTTCTTC. Translation: CAWSVLGEQFF.

The chain recombines TRBV14 with TRBJ1-6; D remains unclear. Trimming removed 5 bases at V and 12 bases at J, with 11 bases between. This CDR3 contains 12 residues. Germline V gene lookup returns CDR1 SGHDN and CDR2 FVKESK. CDR3 nucleotide sequence: TGTGCCAGCAGCGTACTCCTAGGACCCCTCCACTTT. It yields the protein CASSVLLGPLHF.

This sequence joins TRBV6-1 and TRBJ2-1; 10 nucleotides align to TRBD1. CDR1 is MNHNS, CDR2 SASEGT, per germline. The V and J ends lost 7 bases and 3 bases, in that order; junction bases with no gene match: 6. CDR3 length equals 15 residues. The chain's CDR3 is CASKEGTGDYNEQFF. The DNA of the CDR3 is TGTGCCAGCAAGGAGGGGACAGGGGACTACAATGAGCAGTTCTTC.

This clone was counted a single time. This chain connects TRBV2 to TRBJ1-5; 7 nucleotides agree with TRBD1. The V gene's germline CDR1 is SNHLY and CDR2 FYNNEI. This CDR3 spans 15 amino acids. V was pared by 4 bases and J by 8 bases, with 11 bases of the junction left unmatched. CDR3 protein: CASSAQDRRGEPQHF. CDR3 DNA sequence: TGTGCCAGCAGTGCCCAGGACAGGCGGGGCGAGCCCCAGCATTTT.

This clone was seen more than once but under ten times. This sequence joins TRBV2 and TRBJ1-5, with unresolved D. This CDR3 is 14 amino acids long. CDR1 and CDR2 from the germline V gene are SNHLY and FYNNEI. V was clipped by 9 bases and J by 0 bases, with 12 bases between them. The CDR3 region is CASTKGFSNQPQHF. The CDR3 DNA reads TGTGCCAGTACGAAGGGATTTAGCAATCAGCCCCAGCATTTT.

V gene TRBV30 combines with J gene TRBJ2-7; 7 bases map to TRBD1. Germline loops: CDR1 GTSNPN, CDR2 SVGIG (reference sequence). The CDR3 is 14 amino acids. The ends lost 2 bases at V and 3 bases at J; junction bases unmatched: 7. In DNA form, the CDR3 reads TGTGCCTGGAGTAGAGGGGGCTCCCTCTACGAGCAGTACTTC. This codes for CAWSRGGSLYEQYF.

V is TRBV2 and J is TRBJ2-7, with 8 nucleotides matching TRBD2. This CDR3 is built from 13 residues. Germline V gene sequence: CDR1 SNHLY, CDR2 FYNNEI. V was clipped by 5 bases and J by 5 bases; unmatched bases: 5. The CDR3 sequence: CASSTGLVNEQYF. CDR3 sequence (DNA): TGTGCCAGCAGTACGGGACTAGTCAACGAGCAGTACTTC.